The present T cell receptor (beta chain) was sequenced within a study of blood T cell repertoires in COVID-19. Assay used: immunoSEQ multiplex PCR; TCRdb lists only in-frame clones, some missing. The table has about 330,000 clones, roughly 90% seen once. Trimming took off 6 bases at V and 3 bases at J, with 17 bases between the two ends. The length of the CDR3 is 15 residues. Germline-derived CDR1 and CDR2 are ENHRY and SYGVKD. The clonotype was recovered from a woman in her 30s who had recovered from COVID-19. The V gene is TRBV10-3, the J gene TRBJ1-1; a weak D match, TRBD1 (6 bases). Sequencing used PBMCs or T cells enriched from blood (not recorded which). DNA for the CDR3: TGTGCCATCAGCCACGAACGAACAGGGCACACTGAAGCTTTCTTT. Translating gives CAISHERTGHTEAFF.